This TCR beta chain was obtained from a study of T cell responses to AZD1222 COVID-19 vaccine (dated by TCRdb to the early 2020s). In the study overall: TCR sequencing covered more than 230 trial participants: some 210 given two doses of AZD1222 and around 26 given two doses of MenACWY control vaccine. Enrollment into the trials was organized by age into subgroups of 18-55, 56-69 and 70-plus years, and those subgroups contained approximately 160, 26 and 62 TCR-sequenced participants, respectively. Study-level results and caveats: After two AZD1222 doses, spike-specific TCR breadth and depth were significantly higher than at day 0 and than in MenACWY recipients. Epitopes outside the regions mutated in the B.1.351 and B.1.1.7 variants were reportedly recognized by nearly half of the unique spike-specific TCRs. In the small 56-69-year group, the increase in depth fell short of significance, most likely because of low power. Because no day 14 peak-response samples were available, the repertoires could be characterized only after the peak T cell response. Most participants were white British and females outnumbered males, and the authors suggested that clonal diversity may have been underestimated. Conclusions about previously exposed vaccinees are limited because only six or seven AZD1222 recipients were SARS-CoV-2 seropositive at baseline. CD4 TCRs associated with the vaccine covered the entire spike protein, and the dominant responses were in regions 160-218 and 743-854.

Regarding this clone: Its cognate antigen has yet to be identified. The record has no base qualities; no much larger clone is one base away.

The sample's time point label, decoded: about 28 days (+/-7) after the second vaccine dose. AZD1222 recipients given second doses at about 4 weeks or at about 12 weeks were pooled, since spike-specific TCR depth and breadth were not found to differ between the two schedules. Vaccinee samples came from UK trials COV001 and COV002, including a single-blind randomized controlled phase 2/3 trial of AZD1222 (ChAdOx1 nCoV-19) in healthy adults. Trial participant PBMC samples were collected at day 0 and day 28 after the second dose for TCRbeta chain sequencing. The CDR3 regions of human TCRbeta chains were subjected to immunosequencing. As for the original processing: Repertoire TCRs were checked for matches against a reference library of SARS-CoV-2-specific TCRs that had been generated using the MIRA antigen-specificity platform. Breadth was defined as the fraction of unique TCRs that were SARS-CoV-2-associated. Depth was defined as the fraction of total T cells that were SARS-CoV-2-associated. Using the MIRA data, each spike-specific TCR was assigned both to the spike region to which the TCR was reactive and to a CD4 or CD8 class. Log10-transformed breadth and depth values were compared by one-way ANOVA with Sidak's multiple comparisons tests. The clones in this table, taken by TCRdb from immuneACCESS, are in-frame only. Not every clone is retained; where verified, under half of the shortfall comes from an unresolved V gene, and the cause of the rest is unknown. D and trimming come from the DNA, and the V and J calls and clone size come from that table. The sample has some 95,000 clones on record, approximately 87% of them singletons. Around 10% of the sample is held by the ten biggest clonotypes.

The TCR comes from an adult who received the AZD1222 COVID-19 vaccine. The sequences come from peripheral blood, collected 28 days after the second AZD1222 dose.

Read as DNA, the sequence is TGTGCCAGCAGTGTGGAGGGCACTGGTGAGACCCAGTACTTC. The encoded protein is CASSVEGTGETQYF. The chain employs TRBV2 and TRBJ2-5, and perhaps TRBD2 as D gene, on 6 matching bases. The germline V gene sets CDR1 to SNHLY and CDR2 to FYNNEI. The CDR3 starts with the cysteine, ends with the phenylalanine, and has 14 residues. Only the CDR3 DNA stays, 42 bases, in frame from base 1. Trimming at the junction amounts to 4 bases on V and 5 bases on J, and the germline ends lie 14 bases apart.